Each of the 12 T cell receptor beta chains below was sequenced from the same sample in a study of blood T cell repertoires in COVID-19. The repertoire was sequenced with immunoSEQ multiplex PCR; TCRdb's copy has only in-frame clones and lacks some. Of approximately 200,000 clones listed, roughly 85% are singletons. Sequencing used PBMCs or T cells enriched from blood (not recorded which). The source of these receptors is a middle-aged man who had recovered from COVID-19.

V usage is TRBV28 and J usage is TRBJ2-4, with TRBD2 matching over 11 bases. The CDR3 totals 19 residues. The ends lost 2 bases at V and 2 bases at J; junction bases unmatched: 11. Looked up from germline, CDR1 is MDHEN and CDR2 is SYDVKM. This CDR3 is CASSLPTSGTKLTKNIQYF. The CDR3 DNA reads as TGTGCCAGCAGTTTACCGACTAGCGGGACGAAACTAACCAAAAACATTCAGTACTTC.

This clone was recorded once. The chain is built from TRBV6-5 and TRBJ1-2; TRBD1 aligns across 7 bases. CDR1 is MNHEY and CDR2 is SVGAGI in the germline V gene. The trim removed 2 bases at V and 8 bases at J, leaving 11 bases unmatched. The CDR3 contains 15 residues. The CDR3 region is CASSYAGQPKVGYTF. The CDR3 region has the DNA TGTGCCAGCAGTTACGCGGGACAGCCAAAAGTCGGCTACACCTTC.

The J gene is TRBJ1-2, the V gene TRBV18, with D tentatively TRBD1 (6 bases). CDR1 and CDR2 from the germline V gene are KGHSH and LQKENI. The CDR3 length is 14 residues. Trimming cost V 2 bases and J 0 bases, with 7 bases left between them. The CDR3 here is CASSPKGANYGYTF. The CDR3 nucleotides read TGTGCCAGCTCACCAAAGGGGGCTAACTATGGCTACACCTTC. The whole variable domain, filled in from reference TRBV18 and TRBJ1-2, reads NAGVMQNPRHLVRRRGQEARLRCSPMKGHSHVYWYRQLPEEGLKFMVYLQKENIIDESGMPKERFSAEFPKEGPSILRIQQVVRGDSAAYFCASSPKGANYGYTFGSGTRLTVV.

With respect to this clone: At one end, the junction sequence differs from germline, possibly due to a read error. J is TRBJ2-7 and V is TRBV3-1 (or the pseudogene TRBV3-2); D unresolved. The length of the CDR3 is 13 residues. Germline CDR1 LGHDT, CDR2 YNNKEL (reference sequence). The DNA for the CDR3 is TGTGCCAACAGCCAAGGCCAGATCTACGAGCAGTACTTC. Encoded protein: CANSQGQIYEQYF.

This chain joins TRBV19 and TRBJ2-3; TRBD1 aligns across 8 bases. The junction had 7 bases not matched to a gene; V was cut back by 6 bases and J by 8 bases. CDR1 is LNHDA, CDR2 SQIVND, per germline (reference sequence). The CDR3 covers 13 residues. In DNA form, the CDR3 reads TGTGCCAGTAGCACAGGGGGTGGAGGTACGCAGTATTTT. Its protein product is CASSTGGGGTQYF.

This chain connects TRBV28 to TRBJ1-1; the D gene is possibly TRBD1 (6 bases). V shed 5 bases and J shed 1 base, with 14 bases lying between them. CDR3 length: 15 amino acids. The germline CDR1 and CDR2 sequences are MDHEN and SYDVKM. The CDR3 protein is CASSPLGGQNTEAFF. As DNA, the CDR3 is TGTGCCAGCAGTCCGCTCGGGGGGCAGAACACTGAAGCTTTCTTT.

The chain couples TRBV7-2 to TRBJ2-3; TRBD1 matches 7 bases. There are 17 residues in the CDR3. After removal of 3 bases from V and 3 bases from J, the junction contained 12 bases not matched to a gene. CDR1 is SGHTA and CDR2 is FQGNSA in the germline V gene. In DNA, the CDR3 is TGTGCCAGCAGCTTGATAGAACAGGGGTATGGGACAGATACGCAGTATTTT. Translated: CASSLIEQGYGTDTQYF.

The chain has TRBV7-2 and TRBJ2-3; D is ambiguous. This CDR3 region has 15 residues. Trimming cost V 7 bases and J 0 bases, with 14 bases left between them. Per the germline V gene, CDR1 is SGHTA and CDR2 is FQGNSA. CDR3 coding DNA: TGTGCCAGCACTCCGGGTATCGGGAGCACAGATACGCAGTATTTT. As protein: CASTPGIGSTDTQYF.

The V and J genes are TRBV27 and TRBJ2-7, with 13 nucleotides matching TRBD2. The CDR3 length is 14 residues. The V gene end was trimmed by 6 bases and the J gene end by 3 bases; junction bases not matched to a gene: 2. The germline gives CDR1 MNHEY, CDR2 SMNVEV (reference sequence). The CDR3 nucleotides read TGTGCCAGCAGCGGGACTAGCGGGATCTACGAGCAGTACTTC. Translating it yields CASSGTSGIYEQYF.

V usage is TRBV28 and J usage is TRBJ1-2; D might be TRBD1 (6 bases). The CDR3 extends over 17 amino acids. Germline assignment: CDR1 MDHEN and CDR2 SYDVKM. V lost 3 bases to trimming and J lost 0 bases, with 17 bases between them. The chain's CDR3 is CASSFGGGYDANYGYTF. The CDR3 coding sequence is TGTGCCAGCAGTTTTGGTGGGGGCTATGACGCTAACTATGGCTACACCTTC.

The genes are TRBV6-5 and TRBJ1-3; TRBD1 aligns across 7 bases. Trimming removed 6 bases from V and 0 bases from J; junction bases left unmatched: 5. The CDR3 has 15 residues. In germline, CDR1 is MNHEY, CDR2 SVGAGI. The CDR3 DNA reads TGTGCCAGCAGCCGGGACAGTGCCTCTGGAAACACCATATATTTT. It yields the protein CASSRDSASGNTIYF.

This rearrangement joins TRBV7-2 to TRBJ2-1, with 8 bases that match TRBD2. V lost 5 bases, J lost 5 bases, and 11 bases stayed unmatched. Germline-derived CDR1 and CDR2 are SGHTA and FQGNSA. The CDR3 contains 16 residues. The CDR3: CASSPYTSGRNNEQFF. For the CDR3, the DNA is TGTGCCAGCAGCCCTTACACTAGCGGACGAAACAATGAGCAGTTCTTC.